The rows below give T cell receptor beta chains drawn from one sample of a study of T cell repertoires in cytomegalovirus infection. TCRdb re-called the reads with MiXCR, one entry per CDR3 protein. The table shows 200,000 to 300,000 distinct CDR3 sequences, with more than 9% occurring only once. The source material was PBMCs. The receptors originated from a human donor in good health (CMV status not recorded). Some clones in this sample may be carry-over from other donors' samples. The CDR3 runs from the conserved cysteine through the conserved F or W. Fields, in order: V gene, J gene, clone size, D gene, CDR3 protein, CDR3 DNA. The D gene is left open where the match is weak. The size of a clone is reported for some rows only, either as once, few or many, or as a class for expanded clones.

>TRBV6-6|TRBJ2-7|few|NA
CASSASHARVDEQYF
TGTGCCAGCAGTGCCTCACACGCCCGGGTGGACGAGCAGTACTTC
>TRBV28|TRBJ1-2|NA|NA
CASSSPGTYGYTF
TGTGCCAGCAGTTCACCGGGAACCTATGGCTACACCTTC
>TRBV19|TRBJ2-5|NA|TRBD2
CASKGLAGGSQETQYF
TGTGCCAGTAAGGGACTAGCGGGAGGTTCTCAAGAGACCCAGTACTTC
>TRBV7-2|TRBJ1-1|many|NA
CASSFGVGNTEAFF
TGTGCCAGCAGCTTCGGGGTGGGGAACACTGAAGCTTTCTTT
>TRBV25-1|TRBJ1-1|many|NA
CASSLGTLNTEAFF
TGTGCCAGCAGTCTCGGGACACTGAACACTGAAGCTTTCTTT
>TRBV28|TRBJ1-1|few|NA
CASRPPGLGEAFF
TGTGCCAGCAGGCCCCCGGGCCTCGGTGAAGCTTTCTTT
>TRBV11-1|TRBJ2-5|NA|TRBD1
CASSIRTGTPWETQYF
TGTGCCAGCAGCATTCGGACAGGGACCCCGTGGGAGACCCAGTACTTC
>TRBV5-1|TRBJ2-1|few|TRBD2
CASSAGLAGGNNEQFF
TGCGCCAGCAGCGCGGGACTAGCGGGGGGGAACAATGAGCAGTTCTTC
>TRBV4-3|TRBJ1-5|many|TRBD1
CASSPGTGRNQPQHF
TGCGCCAGCAGCCCCGGGACAGGGAGGAATCAGCCCCAGCATTTT
>TRBV7-2|TRBJ1-4|many|NA
CASSLVGGNEEKLFF
TGTGCCAGCAGCTTAGTCGGGGGGAACGAGGAAAAACTGTTTTTT
>TRBV7-3|TRBJ2-6|many|NA
CASSLTGGSGANVLTF
TGTGCCAGCAGCTTAACAGGGGGCTCTGGGGCCAACGTCCTGACTTTC
>TRBV7-2|TRBJ1-1|many|TRBD1
CASSSNPLRGQGAFF
TGTGCCAGCAGCTCAAACCCCCTCAGGGGGCAGGGGGCTTTCTTT
>TRBV6-2/TRBV6-3|TRBJ2-7|many|NA
CASSSNSYEQYF
TGTGCCAGCAGTTCCAACTCCTACGAGCAGTACTTC
>TRBV13|TRBJ1-1|few|NA
CASSFGETEAFF
TGTGCCAGCAGCTTCGGGGAGACTGAAGCTTTCTTT
>TRBV12-3/TRBV12-4|TRBJ2-3|NA|TRBD1
CASRWGQGLGTQYF
TGTGCCAGCAGATGGGGACAGGGACTGGGGACGCAGTATTTT
>TRBV7-9|TRBJ2-3|many|NA
CASSPGTKSDTQYF
TGTGCCAGCAGCCCCGGGACCAAAAGCGATACGCAGTATTTT
>TRBV25-1|TRBJ2-7|few|TRBD2
CASSEPGLAGNEQYF
TGTGCCAGCAGTGAACCGGGACTAGCGGGAAACGAGCAGTACTTC
>TRBV6-1|TRBJ2-3|few|TRBD1
CASSLTGFPTDTQYF
TGTGCCAGCAGTCTGACAGGGTTCCCCACAGATACGCAGTATTTT
>TRBV7-2|TRBJ2-3|many|NA
CASSFPSVTDTQYF
TGTGCCAGCAGCTTTCCAAGCGTGACAGATACGCAGTATTTT
>TRBV7-2|TRBJ2-7|many|NA
CASSLARTNYEQYF
TGTGCCAGCAGCTTAGCGCGGACCAACTACGAGCAGTACTTC
>TRBV28|TRBJ2-7|many|TRBD2
CASSPWNSGRGGELEQYF
TGTGCCAGCAGCCCCTGGAATAGCGGGAGAGGTGGGGAGCTCGAGCAGTACTTC
>TRBV29-1|TRBJ2-2|NA|NA
CSVDLDSNTGELFF
TGCAGCGTTGATCTGGACAGTAACACCGGGGAGCTGTTTTTT
>TRBV7-2|TRBJ1-3|many|NA
CASTFREAPGNTIYF
TGTGCCAGCACCTTCCGGGAGGCCCCGGGAAACACCATATATTTT
>TRBV5-1|TRBJ2-5|NA|NA
CASSLVQVRQETQYF
TGCGCCAGCAGCTTGGTTCAAGTTAGACAAGAGACCCAGTACTTC
>TRBV6-2/TRBV6-3|TRBJ2-5|many|TRBD2
CASSYVGTSGQETQYF
TGTGCCAGCAGTTACGTCGGGACTAGCGGGCAAGAGACCCAGTACTTC
>TRBV28|TRBJ1-3|once|TRBD1
CASSFSHVGQGSGNTIYF
TGTGCCAGCAGTTTTTCCCACGTCGGACAGGGCTCTGGAAACACCATATATTTT
>TRBV6-1|TRBJ1-1|few|TRBD1
CASSEPGQTNTEAFF
TGTGCCAGCAGTGAACCGGGACAGACTAACACTGAAGCTTTCTTT
>TRBV28|TRBJ2-1|many|NA
CASSLSDEQFF
TGTGCCAGCAGTTTGTCAGATGAGCAGTTCTTC
>TRBV6-5|TRBJ2-7|many|NA
CASSYGQSYEQYF
TGTGCCAGCAGTTACGGACAGTCCTACGAGCAGTACTTC
>TRBV4-3|TRBJ1-2|many|TRBD1
CASSQGQGSNYGYTF
TGCGCCAGCAGCCAAGGACAGGGGAGTAACTATGGCTACACCTTC
>TRBV29-1|TRBJ1-1|many|TRBD1
CSVDRGRAGTTEAFF
TGCAGCGTTGACAGGGGGCGCGCGGGGACCACTGAAGCTTTCTTT
>TRBV6-2/TRBV6-3|TRBJ2-5|few|NA
CASSYVGPQETQYF
TGTGCCAGCAGTTACGTAGGGCCTCAAGAGACCCAGTACTTC
>TRBV18|TRBJ1-5|NA|NA
CASSQGPAGNQPQHF
TGTGCCAGCTCGCAAGGTCCCGCAGGGAATCAGCCCCAGCATTTT
>TRBV14|TRBJ2-1|NA|NA
CASSQDRVNEQFF
TGTGCCAGCAGCCAAGATAGAGTAAATGAGCAGTTCTTC
>TRBV5-4|TRBJ1-2|NA|NA
CASSWSGNGGYTF
TGTGCCAGCAGCTGGAGTGGGAATGGGGGCTACACCTTC
>TRBV7-9|TRBJ1-1|many|NA
CASSLDGMNTEAFF
TGTGCCAGCAGCTTAGATGGTATGAACACTGAAGCTTTCTTT
>TRBV28|TRBJ2-7|NA|TRBD1
CASSTPGQGAGEQYF
TGTGCCAGCAGTACCCCGGGACAGGGGGCCGGCGAGCAGTACTTC
>TRBV29-1|TRBJ2-2|NA|NA
CSVTGTPNTGELFF
TGCAGCGTAACCGGGACCCCGAACACCGGGGAGCTGTTTTTT
>TRBV6-6|TRBJ2-7|few|TRBD1
CASSLPGQGTHEQYF
TGTGCCAGCAGCCTACCGGGACAGGGTACCCACGAGCAGTACTTC
>TRBV2|TRBJ2-3|NA|TRBD2
CASNAIAGGGTDTQYF
TGTGCCAGCAATGCGATAGCGGGGGGCGGCACAGATACGCAGTATTTT
>TRBV9|TRBJ1-1|NA|TRBD1
CASSPRDSNTEAFF
TGTGCCAGCAGCCCTCGGGACAGCAATACTGAAGCTTTCTTT
>TRBV7-2|TRBJ2-5|many|TRBD1
CASSSPVGQGETQYF
TGTGCCAGCAGCTCTCCGGTAGGACAGGGGGAGACCCAGTACTTC
>TRBV19|TRBJ2-2|few|NA
CASSSGINTGELFF
TGTGCCAGTAGTAGCGGGATAAACACCGGGGAGCTGTTTTTT
>TRBV6-2/TRBV6-3|TRBJ2-5|NA|NA
CASSPRTGRFQETQYF
TGTGCCAGCAGTCCCCGAACAGGGAGATTCCAAGAGACCCAGTACTTC
>TRBV24-1|TRBJ1-2|many|NA
CATSDEKGGYTF
TGTGCCACCAGTGACGAGAAGGGAGGCTACACCTTC
>TRBV7-2|TRBJ1-5|many|NA
CASSQGSANQPQHF
TGTGCCAGCAGCCAGGGGTCAGCAAATCAGCCCCAGCATTTT
>TRBV29-1|TRBJ2-5|few|TRBD1
CSVGDSAQETQYF
TGCAGCGTTGGGGACAGCGCCCAAGAGACCCAGTACTTC
>TRBV7-2|TRBJ1-1|many|NA
CASSLRQVHTEAFF
TGTGCCAGCAGCTTACGACAGGTTCATACTGAAGCTTTCTTT
>TRBV12-3/TRBV12-4|TRBJ2-7|NA|TRBD1
CASSLGFGTGQYF
TGTGCCAGCAGTTTAGGTTTTGGGACAGGGCAGTACTTC